What follows are 2 T cell receptor beta chains derived from one specimen sequenced in a study of shared clonotypes between healthy human individuals. Data came from immunoSEQ multiplex PCR; TCRdb stores just in-frame clones and leaves some out. The sample records around 430,000 clones, roughly 83% being singletons. The sample consisted of PBMCs. These receptors came from a woman aged 35 to 49 in good health. Some clones in this sample may be carry-over from other donors' samples.

Comment on this clone: The same CDR3 also results from other DNA sequences found in this sample. This sequence joins TRBV5-1 and TRBJ2-7; 7 bases agree with TRBD1. With V trimmed by 2 bases and J by 3 bases, 2 bases remained unmatched. This CDR3 contains 13 residues. Looked up from germline, CDR1 is SGHRS and CDR2 is YFSETQ. CDR3 loop: CASSFSGGYEQYF. The DNA of the CDR3 is TGCGCCAGCAGCTTCTCAGGGGGCTACGAGCAGTACTTC.

The chain recombines TRBV6-4 with TRBJ2-3, with 11 bases lining up with TRBD2. From germline, CDR1 is MRHNA and CDR2 SNTAGT. The CDR3 is 15 residues long. Losses at the gene ends were 2 bases for V and 5 bases for J; bases not matched to a gene: 3. DNA of the CDR3: TGTGCCAGCAGTGACGTAGCGGGAGGGGTAGATACGCAGTATTTT. Translation gives CASSDVAGGVDTQYF.